This record covers a single TCR beta chain. In the authors' workflow: Estimated nucleated cell counts came from reference gene primer amplification. Produced via immunoSEQ multiplex PCR; TCRdb's table is partial and in-frame only. From that table come the V and J calls and clone size; the DNA was used to work out D and trimming. The repertoire includes roughly 70,000 clones, about 91% of them detected once, and over 10% sits in the top ten. These data are taken from a study of blood T cell repertoires in COVID-19. Study summary: Samples came from the United States, Italy and Spain, spanning acute and convalescent COVID-19. The analysed material was cDNA or gDNA that came from T cells, B-cell-depleted T cells, or PBMCs.

Trimming removed 7 bases at V and 4 bases at J, with 13 bases between. The CDR3 contains 13 residues. Germline V gene sequence: CDR1 ENHRY, CDR2 SYGVKD. The clonotype comes from a human donor with active COVID-19. The donor label of this sample is uncertain. The sample consisted of peripheral blood. The V and J genes are TRBV10-3 and TRBJ1-2; D is uncertain. CDR3 residues: CAITESPSYGYTF. The CDR3 DNA reads as TGTGCCATCACCGAGAGTCCATCCTATGGCTACACCTTC.